These T cell receptor beta chains were read from a single sample in a study of beta chain features in type 1 diabetes. Repertoires were generated with immunoSEQ multiplex PCR, while TCRdb's copy carries only in-frame clones and drops some. The sample includes 600,000 to 650,000 clones, roughly a sixth of them seen just once. The sample comprised naive CD4+ T cells from blood. These receptors were obtained from a man aged 18 to 30 in good health. Both conserved end residues are trimmed from each CDR3. Each record gives: V gene, CDR3 protein.

TRBV7-2 | ASRRGGAGSNEQF
TRBV20-1 | SARSGDGYT
TRBV28 | ASSSRTGPSTDTQY
TRBV6-5 | ASTGTGPYEQY
TRBV28 | ASSLFRGQNNEQF
TRBV25-1 | ASSKWDRGSNEQF
TRBV10-3 | AIGARTQNTEAF
TRBV9 | ASSPQAGYTDTQY
TRBV2 | ASRAHGPEGYT
TRBV9 | ASSPHGEGAKNIQY
TRBV7-9 | ASSLGGDNSYY
TRBV10-3 | AISPRIVGTGELF
TRBV25-1 | ASSAQTGMYQETQY
TRBV5-6 | ASSLDPGQLLSYEQY
TRBV7-9 | ASSPQAGPQETQY
TRBV7-9 | ASSLIWEVYNEQF
TRBV11-3 | ASSLRQGYEQY
TRBV2 | ASWKTGLTGELF
TRBV7-2 | ASSLSQTYEQY
TRBV6-1 | ASSVTGLEGYT
TRBV15 | ATSRGQGANTEAF
TRBV9 | ASSVSSGTYNEQF
TRBV2 | ASSEQNRAGNTIY
TRBV29-1 | SVRARGNYGYT
TRBV4-1 | ASSRSDRSTDTQY
TRBV3-1/TRBV3-2 | ASSQVGF
TRBV5-1 | ASSSHSRVNLPQH
TRBV5-4 | ASGASGSGANVLT
TRBV7-3 | ASSFPGVGEQF
TRBV6-5 | ASSYSPGRDEQY
TRBV28 | ASSFEGRPFYEQY
TRBV19 | ASSIDPSFQAF
TRBV7-9 | ASTSIRSRYT
TRBV4-1 | ASSHARGSGELF
TRBV5-4 | ASSLDSVRSYNEQF
TRBV5-1 | ASSSYSGTDYNEQF
TRBV11-2 | ASSPGRDYEQY
TRBV29-1 | SAWGQGRETQY
TRBV5-4 | ASSRDSGSSYEQY
TRBV28 | ASSTRGQGSAF
TRBV7-9 | ASNWDRSSYEQY
TRBV4-2 | ASSQPTGVRDQPQH
TRBV5-6 | ASSFRQGAQPQH
TRBV11-2 | ASSPGRVNTEAF
TRBV28 | ATGGGGYGYT
TRBV10-3 | AIQGLAGNEQF
TRBV4-1 | ASRPQGERNNSPLH
TRBV7-2 | ASSFGLAGDKETQY
TRBV7-2 | ASSLLWTSGRKLTYEQY
TRBV18 | ASSPGQGAYEQY